The rows below give T cell receptor beta chains drawn from one sample of a study of blood T cell repertoires in COVID-19. TCRdb's copy holds only in-frame clones and misses some; the assay was immunoSEQ multiplex PCR. The repertoire includes a few hundred thousand clones, roughly 81% of them detected once, and more than 6.5% sits in the top ten. The sample taken for sequencing was PBMCs or T cells enriched from blood (not recorded which). The receptors here all came from a woman aged 45-59 years who had been exposed to COVID-19. The CDR3 runs from the conserved cysteine through the conserved F or W. D genes are given only for firm matches. The listing skips clone size in some rows; elsewhere it reads once, few, many or a size class.

cdr3_nt cdr3_aa clone_size v_call d_call j_call
TGCAGCGCTCACAGGGGGCCGAACACCATATATTTT CSAHRGPNTIYF NA TRBV29-1 TRBD1 TRBJ1-3
TGTGCCAGAAGCAACATAGGACAGGGTGAGACTGAAGCTTTCTTT CARSNIGQGETEAFF NA TRBV7-5 NA TRBJ1-1
TGTGCCGCGACAGGGGGTTGGGGCTACACCTTC CAATGGWGYTF NA TRBV10-3 TRBD1 TRBJ1-2
TGTGCCAGCAATAAAAACAAGCCCCAGCATTTT CASNKNKPQHF few TRBV6-8 NA TRBJ1-5
TGCGCCAGCAGCTTGGGTACAGGGCGTAATCAGCCCCAGCATTTT CASSLGTGRNQPQHF once TRBV5-1 NA TRBJ1-5
TGTGCCAGCAGCTTAGTACAGGGCGCTGAAGCTTTCTTT CASSLVQGAEAFF NA TRBV7-2 NA TRBJ1-1
TGTGCCAGCAGCTCGGGACAGGGTTTCAATGAAAAACTGTTTTTT CASSSGQGFNEKLFF once TRBV7-9 TRBD1 TRBJ1-4
TGTGCCAGCAGCTTAGACAGGGCGTCGAATACGCAGTATTTT CASSLDRASNTQYF NA TRBV13 NA TRBJ2-3
TGTGCCAGCACCCTGACAGGCGCGAATGAGCAGTTCTTC CASTLTGANEQFF few TRBV28 NA TRBJ2-1
TGTGCCAGCTCACTTCTGCCGGAGGGCGGTTATGGCTACACCTTC CASSLLPEGGYGYTF NA TRBV18 NA TRBJ1-2
TGTGCCAGCAGCTTCAGGGGTCAGCCCCAGCATTTT CASSFRGQPQHF NA TRBV7-9 NA TRBJ1-5
TGTGCCAGCAGCTTGAGGGCCGGGGGGAACCCCAGCACAGATACGCAGTATTTT CASSLRAGGNPSTDTQYF NA TRBV7-2 TRBD2 TRBJ2-3
TGTGCCAGTAGTCAAGAGGGCCAGGGGAATGGCTACACCTTC CASSQEGQGNGYTF NA TRBV19 NA TRBJ1-2
TGTGCCAGCAGTCCGGTGGACAGGGACAACGAGCAGTACTTC CASSPVDRDNEQYF NA TRBV28 TRBD1 TRBJ2-7
TGCACCGGGACAGGGGGCTACAATGAGCAGTTCTTC CTGTGGYNEQFF NA TRBV29-1 TRBD1 TRBJ2-1
TGTGCCAGCAGCAGTACATGGACAGGGATCAATGAGCAGTTCTTC CASSSTWTGINEQFF once TRBV13 TRBD1 TRBJ2-1
TGTGCCAGCAGCTTACTTCCAGGGGGGTACGAGCAGTACTTC CASSLLPGGYEQYF NA TRBV5-5 NA TRBJ2-7
TGTGCCAGTAGTAGGACTGTTAATAGCAATCAGCCCCAGCATTTT CASSRTVNSNQPQHF NA TRBV19 NA TRBJ1-5
TGCGCCAGCAAGGGACAGGGGTCACGGGGCGAGCAGTACTTC CASKGQGSRGEQYF NA TRBV5-1 TRBD1 TRBJ2-7
TGTGCCAGCAGTTACGAGGGGGCGCTGGGCGGGGAGCTGTTTTTT CASSYEGALGGELFF NA TRBV6-5 TRBD1 TRBJ2-2
TGTGCCAGCAGTTACTCACGGAGGAATTCTAACTATGGCTACACCTTC CASSYSRRNSNYGYTF NA TRBV6-5 NA TRBJ1-2
TGCAGCGTTCTTACAGGGGGCTACCAAGAGACCCAGTACTTC CSVLTGGYQETQYF NA TRBV29-1 TRBD1 TRBJ2-5